This T cell receptor beta chain was retrieved from a study of CD8 T cells in Susac syndrome. Sequencing of TCR beta was performed on blood CD8+ T cells and on blood CD4+ T cells. Negative isolation was used for CD8+ and CD4+ T cells, and FACS enrichment was applied to TEMRA cells. It was with random hexamers that roughly 0.5 to 1 ug RNA was reverse transcribed. Coverage of TCR beta CDR3 amplification by immunoSEQ multiplex PCR extended to 54 Vbeta and 13 Jbeta. TCRdb itself ran the immunoSEQ multiplex PCR reads through MiXCR, one entry per CDR3 protein. The data show roughly 180,000 distinct CDR3 sequences, about 93% seen once. V was cut by 8 bases and J by 3 bases, with 8 bases left in between. Germline V gene data show CDR1 as GTSNPN and CDR2 as SVGIG (reference sequence). CDR3 length equals 11 residues.

The specimen sequenced was CD4+ T cells from PBMCs. The V and J genes are TRBV30 and TRBJ2-1; weak D call: TRBD2 (6 bases). The clonotype comes from a human donor with Susac syndrome. The CDR3 spells CARLVYNEQFF. The CDR3 DNA reads as TGTGCCAGACTAGTCTACAATGAGCAGTTCTTC.